Included here is one T cell receptor (beta chain) sequence, with context. The antigen remains undetermined. This sample was included in a study of glioma-infiltrating T cells. CDR1 is SNHLY, CDR2 FYNNEI, per germline. Deletions cut 6 bases from V and 2 bases from J, with 7 bases between. The CDR3 loop spans 13 amino acids. Study results and limitations: Non-neoplastic patients had below-expected tissue-blood divergence, while all gliomas exceeded expectation. CDR3 overlap between tissue and blood was very small.

The iRepertoire nested amplicon-rescue multiplex PCR amplified TCR alpha and beta CDR3s from RNA. For one-step reverse transcription and amplification, about 85-400 ng of tissue mRNA or PBMC total RNA was used. One entry per CDR3 protein results from TCRdb running MiXCR on the multiplex PCR reads. The sample has 100,000 to 150,000 distinct CDR3 sequences; about 25% are singletons. The receptor's source is a human donor with low-grade glioma or glioblastoma, undergoing nonglioma brain surgery, or in good health (not recorded which). The sample consisted of glioma tissue, nonneoplastic brain tissue, or PBMCs (not recorded which). This chain connects TRBV2 to TRBJ2-2; D is unresolved. Here the CDR3 DNA reads TGTGCCAGCAGCCACGAAAACACCGGGGAGCTGTTTTTT. Translated, it gives CASSHENTGELFF.